This entry lists 18 T cell receptor beta chains sequenced from one sample in a study of blood T cells in healthy people across ages. Next came a second PCR, run for about 7 to 12 cycles, which used a sample-barcoded 5' primer along with a J-beta primer mix. TCRdb redid the calling of the 5' RACE reads with MiXCR, one entry per CDR3 protein. The sample has about 750,000 distinct CDR3 sequences; approximately 55% are singletons. The source material was blood. These receptors were collected from an elderly man in good health.

The sample holds a few counts of this clonotype. The genes are TRBV6-5 and TRBJ2-1; 10 bases align to TRBD1. The CDR3 runs 15 residues. The germline CDR1 and CDR2 sequences are MNHEY and SVGAGI. The J segment lost 5 bases and the V segment lost 2 bases, leaving 3 bases of the junction unmatched. CDR3 region: CASSYGTGVHNEQFF. The DNA for the CDR3 is TGTGCCAGCAGTTACGGGACAGGGGTACACAATGAGCAGTTCTTC.

The V and J genes are TRBV4-1 and TRBJ2-1; 8 bases match TRBD2. V lost 3 bases to trimming and J lost 2 bases; unmatched junction nucleotides: 9. This CDR3 comprises 17 residues. The germline CDR1 and CDR2 sequences are MGHRA and YSYEKL. The CDR3 bases are TGCGCCAGCAGCCAGCTATTACTAGCGGAACCCTACAATGAGCAGTTCTTC. Translated: CASSQLLLAEPYNEQFF.

DNA for the CDR3: TGTGCCAGCAGCCATTATCAGACTAGCGGGAGAGTGGAGACCCAGTACTTC. Translating gives CASSHYQTSGRVETQYF. The V call is TRBV3-1, the J call TRBJ2-5, with 12 bases identical to TRBD2. V gave up 3 bases and J gave up 5 bases; unmatched junction bases: 10. The CDR3 spans 17 residues. The V gene's germline CDR1 is LGHDT and CDR2 YNNKEL (reference sequence).

The chain recombines TRBV7-8 with TRBJ1-1; D is undetermined. V gave up 4 bases and J gave up 3 bases, with 15 bases separating them. Germline V lookup: CDR1 SGHVS, CDR2 FQNEAQ. This CDR3 has 15 amino acids. The CDR3, as DNA: TGTGCCAGCAGCTCTCGAGCGGGGTTAGACACTGAAGCTTTCTTT. Its translation: CASSSRAGLDTEAFF.

V gene TRBV3-1 combines with J gene TRBJ2-7; TRBD2 matches 9 bases. Germline CDR1 LGHDT, CDR2 YNNKEL (reference sequence). This CDR3 has 14 residues. The V gene end was trimmed by 3 bases and the J gene end by 3 bases; junction bases not matched to a gene: 3. The CDR3 reads CASSQASGNYEQYF. The CDR3 DNA reads TGTGCCAGCAGCCAGGCTAGCGGGAACTACGAGCAGTACTTC.

The rearrangement uses TRBV25-1 and TRBJ2-5; no firm D call. V lost 1 base and J 5 bases, leaving 14 bases between the germline ends. This CDR3 spans 15 amino acids. Germline CDR1 is MGHDK and CDR2 is SYGVNS. Written as DNA, the CDR3 is TGTGCCAGCAGTGAATTGGGCCCCTCGCTGGAGACCCAGTACTTC. Its translation is CASSELGPSLETQYF.

The rearrangement joins TRBV28 to TRBJ2-4; 9 bases are a match to TRBD2. V lost 6 bases to trimming and J lost 6 bases; unmatched junction nucleotides: 9. The germline V gene has CDR1 MDHEN and CDR2 SYDVKM. The CDR3 contains 15 residues. CDR3 coding DNA: TGTGCCAGCAGGACTGGACTAGCGAGAAGAAACATTCAGTACTTC. Residues: CASRTGLARRNIQYF.

The gene calls are TRBV6-5 and TRBJ2-5; D may be TRBD2 (6 bases). This CDR3 spans 13 amino acids. Germline V gene data show CDR1 as MNHEY and CDR2 as SVGAGI. Between the trimmed V and J ends, which lost 2 bases and 3 bases, there was a span of 7 bases. CDR3 in amino acids: CASSYAGKETQYF. As DNA, the CDR3 is TGTGCCAGCAGTTACGCGGGGAAAGAGACCCAGTACTTC.

Points on this clonotype: Compared with germline, one end of the junction differs, possibly owing to a read error. The rearrangement joins TRBV29-1 to TRBJ2-1; D might be TRBD1 or TRBD2, each matching 6 bases. The CDR3 is 12 residues long. Germline V gene lookup returns CDR1 SQVTM and CDR2 ANQGSEA. The CDR3 region is CSYRGAYSEQFF. CDR3 DNA sequence: TGCAGCTATAGGGGGGCCTACAGTGAGCAGTTCTTC.

The chain carries TRBV2 and TRBJ2-7; 7 positions agree with TRBD2. With V trimmed by 1 base and J by 3 bases, 6 bases remained unmatched. CDR3 length equals 15 residues. The germline gives CDR1 SNHLY, CDR2 FYNNEI. The CDR3 loop reads CASSEEAGALYEQYF. CDR3 DNA sequence: TGTGCCAGCAGTGAAGAGGCGGGAGCACTCTACGAGCAGTACTTC.

The V gene is TRBV28, the J gene TRBJ2-1; D unresolved. Germline V gene data show CDR1 as MDHEN and CDR2 as SYDVKM. The CDR3 is made up of 15 amino acids. Trimming cost V 3 bases and J 7 bases, with 16 bases left between them. The CDR3 DNA reads TGTGCCAGCAGTTTGGGTTCTACAATTGTAAATGAGCAGTTCTTC. The encoded protein is CASSLGSTIVNEQFF.

The chain combines TRBV20-1 with TRBJ2-1; 11 bases line up with TRBD2. The J call may be incorrect, as the DNA end agrees better with TRBJ2-7. CDR3 length: 18 amino acids. Germline V CDR1 and CDR2: DFQATT, SNEGSKA (reference sequence). CDR3 coding DNA: TGCAGTGCTTTCCCCGGGACTAGCGGACCGAGCTCCTACAATGAGCAGTACTTC. Translated, it gives CSAFPGTSGPSSYNEQYF.

V usage is TRBV3-1 and J usage is TRBJ2-3, with 7 bases identical to TRBD1. The V gene end was trimmed by 1 base and the J gene end by 4 bases; junction bases not matched to a gene: 8. CDR3 length: 16 amino acids. Germline CDR1 is LGHDT and CDR2 is YNNKEL (reference sequence). CDR3 in amino acids: CASSQVLTGVADTQYF. The CDR3 region has the DNA TGTGCCAGCAGCCAAGTGCTTACAGGGGTGGCAGATACGCAGTATTTT.

The chain carries TRBV7-2 and TRBJ2-4; 10 positions agree with TRBD2. The end of the DNA aligns better with TRBJ2-7, so the J call may be wrong. The CDR3 length is 18 residues. Per the germline V gene, CDR1 is SGHTA and CDR2 is FQGNSA. This CDR3 is CASSLGASGRATTYEQYF. CDR3 in DNA: TGTGCCAGCAGCTTAGGGGCTAGCGGGAGAGCTACAACCTACGAGCAGTACTTC.

The rearrangement uses TRBV12-3 or TRBV12-4 and TRBJ2-7; perhaps TRBD2 as D (6 bases). V gave up 3 bases and J gave up 12 bases, with 15 bases separating them. The CDR3 contains 12 residues. The CDR3 region is CASSFVPLARYF. The CDR3 region has the DNA TGTGCCAGCAGTTTCGTCCCACTAGCTCGGTACTTC.

V gene TRBV20-1 combines with J gene TRBJ2-1; 15 nucleotides agree with TRBD2. The junction had 9 bases not matched to a gene; V was cut back by 5 bases and J by 4 bases. The CDR3 consists of 17 residues. The germline V gene has CDR1 DFQATT and CDR2 SNEGSKA (reference sequence). The CDR3 bases are TGCAGTGCTCAAGGACTAGCGGGAGGGCCAAGGTACAATGAGCAGTTCTTC. It yields the protein CSAQGLAGGPRYNEQFF.

This clonotype has a handful of counts. This chain connects TRBV7-2 to TRBJ2-1, with D possibly TRBD1 on 5 matching bases. V lost 2 bases, J lost 1 base, and 9 bases lay in between. Germline CDR1 reads SGHTA; CDR2 reads FQGNSA. This CDR3 spans 15 amino acids. CDR3 bases: TGTGCCAGCAGCTTACTGACAGTATCCTACAATGAGCAGTTCTTC. Translation: CASSLLTVSYNEQFF.

In this sample, this clonotype turned up a few times. The genes are TRBV5-1 and TRBJ2-7, with D unresolved. The CDR3 loop spans 15 amino acids. Trimming took 0 bases from V and 0 from J, leaving 10 bases between them. In germline, CDR1 is SGHRS, CDR2 YFSETQ. As DNA, the CDR3 is TGCGCCAGCAGCTTGGACACCCCGAGCTCCTACGAGCAGTACTTC. It yields the protein CASSLDTPSSYEQYF.